This T cell receptor (beta chain) was sequenced in a study of metastatic and nonmetastatic thyroid tumors. How the authors handled the data: Differences in CDR3 between clinicopathological groups were drawn on to build a classifier intended to discriminate distant-metastatic papillary thyroid cancer patients. TCRdb re-clonotyped the PCR reads via MiXCR. The authors' filters were not applied to this entry. This table holds roughly 42,000 clones, approximately 17% found once. This clone was counted ten times or more. This CDR3 is 13 amino acids long. Germline V CDR1 and CDR2: SGHNT, YENEEA. V lost 6 bases, J lost 8 bases, and 6 bases stayed unmatched. There were no patients who had received any treatment before thyroid surgery.

Sequenced input: tumor tissue. The gene calls are TRBV11-3 and TRBJ1-4, with 7 bases matching TRBD1. This sequence was found in a female donor with papillary thyroid cancer or a benign thyroid nodule (not recorded which). Some clones in this sample may be carry-over from other donors' samples. The CDR3 nucleotides are TGTGCCAGCAGGCTAGGGACAGTAGAAAAACTGTTTTTT. Protein: CASRLGTVEKLFF.